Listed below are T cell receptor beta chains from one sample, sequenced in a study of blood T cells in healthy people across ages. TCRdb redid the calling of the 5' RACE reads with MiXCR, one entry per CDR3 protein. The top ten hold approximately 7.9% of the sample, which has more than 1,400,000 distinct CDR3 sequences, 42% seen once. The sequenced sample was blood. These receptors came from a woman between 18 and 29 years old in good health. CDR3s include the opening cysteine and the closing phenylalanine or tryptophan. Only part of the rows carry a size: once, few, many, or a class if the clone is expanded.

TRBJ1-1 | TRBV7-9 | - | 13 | CASSWEGDTEAFF
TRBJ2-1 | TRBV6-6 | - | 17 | CAGSYSVGHSSYNEQFF
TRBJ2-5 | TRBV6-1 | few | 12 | CASSPDSPAGYF
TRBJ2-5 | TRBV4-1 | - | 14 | CASTINTGGETQYF
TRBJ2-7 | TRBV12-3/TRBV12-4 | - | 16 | CASSFRLAGGYYEQYF
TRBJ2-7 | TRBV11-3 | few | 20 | CASSQPPGLAPSGLFYEQYF
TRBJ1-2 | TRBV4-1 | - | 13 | CASSQVLEDGYTF
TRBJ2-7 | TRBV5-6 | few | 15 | CASSSSGRGVNEQYF
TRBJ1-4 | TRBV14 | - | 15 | CASSQTGKSREKLFF
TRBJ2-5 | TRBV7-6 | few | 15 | CASSLSSAPQETQYF
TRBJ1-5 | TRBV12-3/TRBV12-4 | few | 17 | CASSEIPGQGAFQPQHF
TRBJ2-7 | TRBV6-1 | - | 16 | CASSEVRGASSYEQYF
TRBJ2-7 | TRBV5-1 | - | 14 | CASSSGTGYFEQYF
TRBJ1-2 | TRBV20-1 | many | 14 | CSASRDSDNYGYTF
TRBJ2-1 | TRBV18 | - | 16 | CASSPKWSSSYNEQFF
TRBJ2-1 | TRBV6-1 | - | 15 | CASERRGSSYNEQFF
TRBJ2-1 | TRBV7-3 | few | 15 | CASSPQIGLFNEQFF
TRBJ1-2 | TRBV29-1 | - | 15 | CSVDLIRGAAYGYTF
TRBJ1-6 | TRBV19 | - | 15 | CASSAATGVLSPLHF
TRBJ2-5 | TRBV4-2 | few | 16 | CASSQTLAGGPETQYF
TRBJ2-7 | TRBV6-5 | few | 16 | CASSYSAASGIYEQYF
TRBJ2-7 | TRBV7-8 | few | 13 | CASSLALEIEQYF
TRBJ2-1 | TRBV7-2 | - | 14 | CASSFSGGAYEQFF
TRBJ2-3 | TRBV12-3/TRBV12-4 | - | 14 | CASSLGAGPDTQYF
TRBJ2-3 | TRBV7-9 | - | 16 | CASSPGEWTSTDTQYF
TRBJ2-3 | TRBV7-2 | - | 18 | CASSLAGGLAGYTDTQYF
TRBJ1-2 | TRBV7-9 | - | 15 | CASSQAGRVSSGYTF
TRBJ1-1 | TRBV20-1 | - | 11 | CSARWRREAFF
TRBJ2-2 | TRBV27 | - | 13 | CASSLTGGRELFF
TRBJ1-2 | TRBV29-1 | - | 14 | CSVVGAASIDGCTF
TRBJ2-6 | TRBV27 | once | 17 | CASSINQGAGGANVLTF
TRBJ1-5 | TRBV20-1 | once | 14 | CSAGSTGSNQPQHF
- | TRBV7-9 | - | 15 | CASSYPESRVNEQYF
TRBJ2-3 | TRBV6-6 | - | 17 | CASSSGRWGGSTDTQYF
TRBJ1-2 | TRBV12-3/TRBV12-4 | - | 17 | CASSLLNAGTGGSGYTF
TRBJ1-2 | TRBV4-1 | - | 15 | CASSESPGVQDGYTF
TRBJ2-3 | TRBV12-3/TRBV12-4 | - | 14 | CASSLTSGVGAQYF
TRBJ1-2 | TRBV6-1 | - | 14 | CASRLHRQYYGYTF
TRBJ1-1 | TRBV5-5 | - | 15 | CASSLGGAVSTEAYF
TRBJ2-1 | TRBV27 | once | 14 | CASSTAGGTYEQFF
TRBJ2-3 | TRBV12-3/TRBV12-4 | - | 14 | CASTLGLTTDTQYF
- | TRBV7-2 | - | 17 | CASSLLLAGGLRETQYF
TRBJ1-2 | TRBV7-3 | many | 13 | CASSANQGYGYTF
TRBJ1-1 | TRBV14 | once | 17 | CASSQDRGHSFNTEAFF
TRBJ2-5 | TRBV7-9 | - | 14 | CASSIRGRTETQYF
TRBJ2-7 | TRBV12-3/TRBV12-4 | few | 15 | CASSNIRDSPYEQYF
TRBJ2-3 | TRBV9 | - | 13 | CASSTELADTQYF
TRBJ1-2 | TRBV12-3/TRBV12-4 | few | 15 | CASSISNFDRAGYTF
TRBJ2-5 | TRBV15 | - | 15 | CATSRDYGGLNEQYF
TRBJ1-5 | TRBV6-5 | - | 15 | CASSSAGMEDQPQHF
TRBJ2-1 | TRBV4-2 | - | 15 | CASSQDRTSLGEQFF
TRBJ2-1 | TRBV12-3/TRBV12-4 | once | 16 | CASTELAGGVDNEQFF
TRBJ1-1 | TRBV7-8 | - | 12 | CASSLAGVEVFF
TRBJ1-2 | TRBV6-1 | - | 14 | CASSERGLGYGYTF
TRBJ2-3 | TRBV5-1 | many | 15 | CASSLVSGSTDTQYF